This TCR beta chain came from a study of tumor and adjacent non-tumor tissue in lung cancer. Background on the study: There were 11 to 12 adenocarcinoma, a couple of squamous cell carcinoma and 1 small cell lung cancer cases. The patients, roughly 10 men and 5 or 6 women, were roughly 30 to 80 with stage I to III disease.

This clonotype was detected many times. What it binds is unknown. Findings and limits, study-wide: Tumor tissue had significantly higher TCR diversity than normal lung.

Three rounds of nested PCR, following a modified ARM-PCR protocol, produced the TCRbeta library. Each CDR3 protein is one row after TCRdb ran MiXCR on the multiplex PCR reads. The sample lists about 75,000 distinct CDR3 sequences, around 70% occurring once. This sample's RNA came from whole unsorted tissue. Distant lung tissue was collected more than 3 cm away from the tumor edge. This CDR3 contains 14 residues. The V and J ends lost 5 bases and 2 bases, in that order; junction bases with no gene match: 0. The chain carries TRBV12-3 or TRBV12-4 and TRBJ1-5; 10 bases are shared with TRBD1. The material sequenced was distant non-tumor lung tissue. The receptor was isolated from a woman between 50 and 59 years old with non-small cell lung cancer. The CDR3 reads CASSGQGGNQPQHF. The CDR3 DNA follows: TGTGCCAGCAGTGGACAGGGGGGCAATCAGCCCCAGCATTTT.